This T cell receptor (beta chain) was identified during a study of CXCR3-negative and CXCR3-positive naive CD8 T cells. About the research overall: Roughly 1.5 +/- 0.3 million TRB reads came from each library, giving 130 million to 150 million in total. The study, taken as a whole, reports: In CXCR3-positive naive cells, the TRB CDR3s were more hydrophobic than in CXCR3-negative naive cells. Whereas memory cells differed, naive CXCR3-negative and CXCR3-positive cells shared similar TRBV-TRBJ usage. Both naive subsets had comparably high diversity; memory CD8+ cells much lower. The level of CXCR3 expression partially decreased after cryopreservation; the majority of assays used fresh PBMCs.

The V gene's germline CDR1 is MRHNA and CDR2 SNTAGT. CDR3 length: 16 amino acids. Libraries were UMI-labeled 5' RACE TRB cDNA. TCRdb re-called the 5' RACE reads; every CDR3 protein appears as one record, without DNA. Across about 120,000 distinct CDR3 sequences, the top ten clones capture 0.59% of the sample. For this clonotype: Its antigen is still unknown.

Material: naive CXCR3+ CD8+ T cells from blood. Subset noted: CD45RO-CCR7+CD27+CD95- naive CD8+ T cells expressing CXCR3 (TNR3+). The rearrangement links TRBV6-4 to TRBJ2-1; TCRdb's D call of TRBD2 is untestable without DNA. This clonotype originated in a human donor in good health. Some clones in this sample may be carry-over from other donors' samples. CDR3 sequence reads: CASSDSASGDYNEQFF.